The T cell receptor beta chain described here comes from a study of T cell responses to AZD1222 COVID-19 vaccine (dated by TCRdb to the early 2020s). About the study as a whole: AZD1222 recipients with second doses at about 4 weeks or about 12 weeks were pooled, because spike-specific TCR depth and breadth did not differ between schedules. TCR sequencing was performed for 230 to 250 trial participants, of whom about 210 were given two doses of AZD1222 and around 25 were given two doses of MenACWY control vaccine. Trial participants were enrolled into age subgroups of 18-55, 56-69 and 70-plus years, which contained 148, 28 and 57 TCR-sequenced participants, respectively. On the study overall, not on this receptor specifically: Nearly half of unique spike-specific TCRs reportedly recognized epitopes outside regions mutated in the B.1.351 and B.1.1.7 variants. No day 14 peak-response samples were available, so repertoires were characterized only after the peak T cell response. Most participants were white British and females outnumbered males, and the authors suggested that clonal diversity may have been underestimated. Conclusions about previously exposed vaccinees are limited because only a handful of AZD1222 recipients were SARS-CoV-2 seropositive at baseline. The 56-69-year group was small, and its depth increase did not reach significance, likely because of low power. Vaccine-associated CD4 TCRs spanned the whole spike protein, with dominant responses in regions 160-218 and 743-854. After two AZD1222 doses, spike-specific TCR breadth and depth were significantly higher than at day 0 and than in MenACWY recipients.

The CDR3 regions of human TCRbeta chains were subjected to immunosequencing. As for the authors' bioinformatics: Repertoire TCRs were matched against a reference library of SARS-CoV-2-specific TCRs generated with the MIRA antigen-specificity platform. Breadth was defined as the fraction of unique TCRs that were SARS-CoV-2-associated. Depth was defined as the fraction of total T cells that were SARS-CoV-2-associated. Using the MIRA data, each spike-specific TCR was assigned both to the spike region to which the TCR was reactive and to a CD4 or CD8 class. Log10-transformed breadth and depth values were compared by one-way ANOVA with Sidak's multiple comparisons tests. Entries here come from immuneACCESS through TCRdb and include only in-frame sequences with V and J called. Some clones fail to appear in such tables; in the studies checked, an unresolved V gene covers under half of the shortfall, and the cause of the remainder is unknown. V and J calls and clone size are those listed in that table; D and trimming were worked out from the DNA. In this sample the table shows about 160,000 clones, roughly 94% of which occur a single time. The top ten constitute over 1% of the sample.

This clone was found once. The antigen this receptor binds is unknown. No base quality information exists; no much larger clone differs at one position. The germline V gene encodes CDR1 SQVTM and CDR2 ANQGSEA. V is cut back by 7 bases and J by 2 bases, with 3 bases in the junction unmatched. The CDR3 contains 12 residues, cysteine and phenylalanine counted. Only the CDR3 region is kept as DNA, spanning 36 bases read in frame from base 1. The time point label for this specimen denotes: baseline before first vaccination. Vaccinee samples were obtained from the UK trials COV001 and COV002, which included a single-blind randomized controlled phase 2/3 trial of AZD1222 (ChAdOx1 nCoV-19) in healthy adults. For TCRbeta chain sequencing, PBMC samples from trial participants were taken at day 0 and at day 28 after the second dose.

Sequencing used peripheral blood, obtained on day 0 of AZD1222 vaccination. The chain joins TRBV29-1 to TRBJ1-1; TRBD1 agrees with 8 junctional bases. This receptor was identified in an adult in good health. This receptor has the CDR3 CSGDRGNTEAFF. The DNA sequence is as follows: TGCAGCGGAGACAGGGGTAACACTGAAGCTTTCTTT.